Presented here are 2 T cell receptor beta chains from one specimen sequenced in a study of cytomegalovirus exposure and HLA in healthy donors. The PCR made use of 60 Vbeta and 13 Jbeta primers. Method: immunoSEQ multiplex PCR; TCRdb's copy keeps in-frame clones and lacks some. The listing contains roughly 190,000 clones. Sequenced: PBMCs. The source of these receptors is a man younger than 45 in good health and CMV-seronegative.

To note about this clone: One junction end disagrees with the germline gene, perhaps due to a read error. The CDR3 coding sequence is TGTGCCAGTGCCGGAGGGGTCTGG. Amino acids: CASAGGVW. The gene calls are TRBV2 and TRBJ2-7, with a possible D match to TRBD2 (6 bases). The germline V gene has CDR1 SNHLY and CDR2 FYNNEI. The CDR3 covers 8 residues. Full variable domain (rest looked up from reference TRBV2 and TRBJ2-7): EPEVTQTPSHQVTQMGQEVILRCVPISNHLYFYWYRQILGQKVEFLVSFYNNEISEKSEIFDDQFSVERPDGSNFTLKIRSTKLEDSAMYFCASAGGVWGPGTRLTVT.

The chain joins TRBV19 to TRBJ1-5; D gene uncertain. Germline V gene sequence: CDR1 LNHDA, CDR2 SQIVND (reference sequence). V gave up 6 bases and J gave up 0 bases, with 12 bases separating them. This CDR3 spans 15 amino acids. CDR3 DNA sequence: TGTGCCAGTAGCACGACAAGATATAGCAATCAGCCCCAGCATTTT. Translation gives CASSTTRYSNQPQHF.